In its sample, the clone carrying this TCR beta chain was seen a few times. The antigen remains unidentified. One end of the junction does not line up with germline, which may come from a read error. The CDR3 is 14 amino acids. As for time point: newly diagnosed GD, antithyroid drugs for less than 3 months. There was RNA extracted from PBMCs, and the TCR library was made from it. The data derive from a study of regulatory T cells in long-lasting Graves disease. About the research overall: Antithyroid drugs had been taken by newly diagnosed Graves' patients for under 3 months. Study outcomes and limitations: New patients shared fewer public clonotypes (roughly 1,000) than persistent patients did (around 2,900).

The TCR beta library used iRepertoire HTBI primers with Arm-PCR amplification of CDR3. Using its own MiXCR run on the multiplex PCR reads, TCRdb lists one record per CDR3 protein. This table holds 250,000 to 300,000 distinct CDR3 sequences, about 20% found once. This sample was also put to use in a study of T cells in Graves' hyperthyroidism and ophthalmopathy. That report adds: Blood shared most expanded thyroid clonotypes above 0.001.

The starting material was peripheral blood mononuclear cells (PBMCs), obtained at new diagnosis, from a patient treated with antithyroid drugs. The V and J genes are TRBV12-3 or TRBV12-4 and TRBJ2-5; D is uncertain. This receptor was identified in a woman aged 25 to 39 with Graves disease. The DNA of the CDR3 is TGTGCCGGCAGTCGGACGGAATACCAAGAGACCCAGTACTTC. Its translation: CAGSRTEYQETQYF.